This TCR beta chain was obtained from a study of shared clonotypes between healthy human individuals. The overall study: CD4 naive and CD4 memory each took three plates per donor, while CD8 naive took two and CD8 memory one. Overall study findings and caveats: Sorted-subset sequencing, rarefaction showed, was incomplete despite large depth. Compared with clonotypes that all four donors shared, non-shared clonotypes had lower generation probabilities.

About this clone: Its antigen is undetermined.

How the authors handled the data: Junction-only sequences without quality scores came from ImmunoSEQ, so filtering differed. Clones were sequenced by immunoSEQ multiplex PCR, and TCRdb holds only the in-frame ones, with some missing. Clone size and the V and J calls come from that table; the DNA yielded D and trimming. The sample shows under 600,000 clones, 95% to 97% of them seen only once. V was clipped by 3 bases and J by 10 bases, with 30 bases between them. This CDR3 contains 18 residues. Germline loops: CDR1 SEHNR, CDR2 FQNEAQ (reference sequence). The sequence derives from a woman aged 30 to 39 in good health. Sequenced: naive CD4+ T cells sorted from blood. Noted subset: CD45RA+ positively selected. The rearrangement uses TRBV7-9 and TRBJ1-1; the D gene is possibly TRBD1 (6 bases). CDR3 nucleotide sequence: TGTGCCAGCAGCTTCGGAAGCTGGGGGGGACACGCTCCTGGGGTAGCTTTCTTT. Translated: CASSFGSWGGHAPGVAFF.